These 5 T cell receptor beta chains originate from one sample sequenced in a study of T cells and Merkel cell carcinoma outcomes. Assay used: immunoSEQ multiplex PCR; TCRdb lists only in-frame clones, some missing. The sample has 12,000 or so clones; 95% to 96% are singletons. The specimen was tumor tissue from Merkel cell carcinoma. The source is a human donor with Merkel cell carcinoma.

This sequence joins TRBV5-1 and TRBJ2-1, with TRBD1 identical over 7 bases. Germline assignment: CDR1 SGHRS and CDR2 YFSETQ. Unmatched junction bases numbered 4, after V lost 0 bases and J lost 4 bases. The CDR3 loop spans 15 amino acids. In nucleotides, the CDR3 is TGCGCCAGCAGCTTGGGACAGGGTATGTACAATGAGCAGTTCTTC. It encodes CASSLGQGMYNEQFF.

V gene TRBV5-4 combines with J gene TRBJ1-2, with D possibly matching TRBD1 (5 bases). Germline CDR1 reads SGHNT; CDR2 reads YYREEE (reference sequence). V shed 5 bases and J shed 2 bases, with 10 bases lying between them. The CDR3 spans 13 residues. The CDR3 sequence is CASSPDRNYGYTF. Written as DNA, the CDR3 is TGTGCCAGCAGTCCCGACAGAAACTATGGCTACACCTTC.

This rearrangement joins TRBV30 to TRBJ1-4; tentative D call: TRBD1 (5 bases). Germline V gene data show CDR1 as GTSNPN and CDR2 as SVGIG (reference sequence). Trimming removed 2 bases at V and 2 bases at J, with 12 bases between. The CDR3 is 15 amino acids. CDR3 in amino acids: CAWSPGLWTNEKLFF. The CDR3 DNA reads as TGTGCCTGGAGTCCGGGACTTTGGACTAATGAAAAACTGTTTTTT.

The V and J genes are TRBV12-5 and TRBJ2-7; D is ambiguous. V was cut by 5 bases and J by 1 base, with 6 bases left in between. Germline loops: CDR1 LGHNT, CDR2 FRNRAP. The CDR3 sequence is 12 residues long. CDR3 sequence (DNA): TGTGCTAGTGGTGACTGGTCCTACGAGCAGTACTTC. It codes for CASGDWSYEQYF.

The chain employs TRBV28 and TRBJ2-7; TRBD2 matches 9 bases. This CDR3 region has 15 residues. Germline V gene sequence: CDR1 MDHEN, CDR2 SYDVKM. J lost 0 bases, V lost 7 bases, and 7 bases had no gene match. The DNA of the CDR3 is TGTGCCAGCACCACTCCGACTAGCGGCTCCTACGAGCAGTACTTC. The encoded protein is CASTTPTSGSYEQYF.